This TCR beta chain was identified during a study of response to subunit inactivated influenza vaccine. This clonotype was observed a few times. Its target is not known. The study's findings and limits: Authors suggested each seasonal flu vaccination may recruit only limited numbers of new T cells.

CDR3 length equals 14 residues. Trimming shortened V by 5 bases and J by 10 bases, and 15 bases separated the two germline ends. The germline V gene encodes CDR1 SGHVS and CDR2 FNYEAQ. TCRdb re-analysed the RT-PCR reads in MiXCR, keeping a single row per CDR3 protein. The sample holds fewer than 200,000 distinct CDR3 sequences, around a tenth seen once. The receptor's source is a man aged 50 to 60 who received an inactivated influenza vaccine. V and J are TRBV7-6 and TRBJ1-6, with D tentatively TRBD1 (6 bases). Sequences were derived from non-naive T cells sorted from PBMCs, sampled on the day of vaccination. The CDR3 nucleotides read TGTGCCAGCAGCCAGGAATTGGGGGGCTCACCCCTCCACTTT. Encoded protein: CASSQELGGSPLHF.